A selection of T cell receptor beta chains follows, all from one sample in a study of sequential checkpoint blockade in melanoma. The data were produced by immunoSEQ multiplex PCR, yet TCRdb's version contains in-frame clones alone and is incomplete. Of about 4,500 clones in the sample, approximately 24% were seen once. The specimen comprised tumor tissue (inferred from file names), sampled from a patient given nivolumab and ipilimumab in sequence. These receptors were taken from a human donor with melanoma. CDR3s leave out the opening cysteine and the closing phenylalanine or tryptophan.

TRBV10-3,TRBJ1-2,AISESSVRDSYGYT
TRBV7-6,TRBJ2-7,ASSPGGQSSYEQY
TRBV15,TRBJ2-2,ATSIRLVTPGELF
TRBV5-1,TRBJ2-2,ASSFTGFSGELF
TRBV11-3,TRBJ2-5,ASSSTGNQETQY
TRBV9,TRBJ1-5,ASSEGLGIYQPQH
TRBV6-8,TRBJ2-3,ASSPSGDRKTDTQY
TRBV6-8,TRBJ2-7,ASSPFVYYEQY
TRBV12-5,TRBJ2-2,ASGLVRGEGGTGELF
TRBV12-5,TRBJ2-2,ASTPLGQKSPGELF
TRBV19,TRBJ2-1,ASSRARDGSYNEQF
TRBV4-1,TRBJ2-3,ASSQTGTGGLDTQY
TRBV14,TRBJ1-2,ASSPWGAGGYT
TRBV9,TRBJ1-1,ASSVISGMNTEAF
TRBV6-8,TRBJ2-6,ASSYSSGANVLT
TRBV6-8,TRBJ1-1,ASSPPHRSAPF
TRBV1,TRBJ1-5,ASSQVGQGGGQPQH
TRBV7-2,TRBJ1-1,ASSQDLRTEAF
TRBV6-8,TRBJ1-1,ASTGQGARTEAF
TRBV9,TRBJ2-3,ASSPFSGYTDTQY
TRBV9,TRBJ2-3,ASSAKRGGQDMGTDTQY
TRBV5-1,TRBJ1-2,ASSQDRSAGLIYGYT
TRBV6-8,TRBJ1-3,ASSSNRGPTHGGNTIY
TRBV6-8,TRBJ1-1,ASSYSAGGGTEAF
TRBV11-3,TRBJ2-3,ASRPKGSGGGDTQY
TRBV29-1,TRBJ2-1,SGGGNLGSYNEQF
TRBV5-1,TRBJ1-2,ASSPGQGANYGYT
TRBV9,TRBJ1-5,ASSAETEDRVVSGNQPQH
TRBV1,TRBJ2-4,TSSQLTSGRGAKNIQY
TRBV18,TRBJ2-5,ASSPPASETQY
TRBV6-8,TRBJ2-5,ASSTPGAGYETQY
TRBV11-3,TRBJ2-2,ASSSLAGAGELF
TRBV5-1,TRBJ2-1,ASGWDRDYNEQF
TRBV19,TRBJ1-1,ASSTSDRGNTEAF
TRBV11-3,TRBJ1-2,ASSFPQGNYGYT
TRBV11-3,TRBJ2-3,ASSLYEGGASTDTQY